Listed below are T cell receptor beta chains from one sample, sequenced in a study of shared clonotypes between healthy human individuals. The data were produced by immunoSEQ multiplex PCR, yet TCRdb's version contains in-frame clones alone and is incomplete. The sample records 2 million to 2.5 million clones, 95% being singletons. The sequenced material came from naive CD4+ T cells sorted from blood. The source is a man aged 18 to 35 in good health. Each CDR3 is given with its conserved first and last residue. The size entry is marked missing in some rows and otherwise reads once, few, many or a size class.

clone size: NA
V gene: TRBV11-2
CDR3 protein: CASSLGQGKTFGEKLFF

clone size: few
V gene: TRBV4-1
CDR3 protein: CASSDRVDIQYF

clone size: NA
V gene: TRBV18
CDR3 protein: CASSPPSSYNEQFF

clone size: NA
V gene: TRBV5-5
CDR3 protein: CASSHSGTGGYEQYF

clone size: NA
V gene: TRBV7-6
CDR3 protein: CASSLGGRTEAFF

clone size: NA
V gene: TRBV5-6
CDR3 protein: CASSLVAPHAHFYNEQFF

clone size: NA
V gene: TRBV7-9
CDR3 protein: CASSFARGGPGETQYF

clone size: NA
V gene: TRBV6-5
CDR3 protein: CASSYEGGPYGYTF

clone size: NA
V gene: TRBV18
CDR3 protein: CASSPQLLSSQGTEAFF

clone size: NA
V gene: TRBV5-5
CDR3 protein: CASSLGPSNTGELFF

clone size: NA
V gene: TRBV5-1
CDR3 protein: CASSLFSSSSGANVLTF

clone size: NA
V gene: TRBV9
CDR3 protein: CASDSGTNTDTQYF

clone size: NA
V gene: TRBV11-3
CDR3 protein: CASSPRTGSVEQYF

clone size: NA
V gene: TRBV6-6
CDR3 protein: CASSPGTANQPQHF

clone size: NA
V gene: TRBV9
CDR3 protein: CASSVYSGNEQFF

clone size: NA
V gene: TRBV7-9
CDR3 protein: CASSLSISYNEQFF

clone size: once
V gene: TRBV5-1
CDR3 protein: CASSLERENTEAFF

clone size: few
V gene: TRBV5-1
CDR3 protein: CASSLRGTGDSPLHF

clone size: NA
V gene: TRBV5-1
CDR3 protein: CASRPQVAGGPDTQYF

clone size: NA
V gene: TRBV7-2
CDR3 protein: CASSLEAQYNEQFF

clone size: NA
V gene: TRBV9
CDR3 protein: CASTGTGGSSYNSPLHF

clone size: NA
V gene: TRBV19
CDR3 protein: CASSRLSSYNEQFF

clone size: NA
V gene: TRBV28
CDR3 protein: CASSLWGTTHSYEQYF

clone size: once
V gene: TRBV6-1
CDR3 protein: CASSEGLITNEKLFF

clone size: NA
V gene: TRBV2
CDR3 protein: CASSLSHSYNEQFF

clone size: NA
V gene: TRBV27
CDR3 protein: CASSLVAYTEAFF

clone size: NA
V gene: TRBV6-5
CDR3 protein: CASSPNSGNEQYF

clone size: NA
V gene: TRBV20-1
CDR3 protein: CSASSPDEQFF

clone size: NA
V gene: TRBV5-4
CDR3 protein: CASRNHGGEKLFF